This T cell receptor (beta chain) originates from a study of CD8+ T cells in alopecia areata. Study findings and constraints: Sequenced scalp T cells also include alphabeta T cells resident in normal skin. In lesional scalp, particularly from alopecia totalis/universalis, clonality was higher than in normal scalp.

In germline, CDR1 is MNHEY, CDR2 SMNVEV (reference sequence). The junction had 15 bases not matched to a gene; V was cut back by 6 bases and J by 1 base. This CDR3 region has 17 residues. A remark on this clone: Its antigen is undetermined.

RNA, once extracted, was reverse transcribed into cDNA for use as the sequencing template. The repertoire was sequenced with immunoSEQ multiplex PCR; TCRdb's copy has only in-frame clones and lacks some. The sample consists of 100,000 to 150,000 clones, roughly 54% of them appearing once. This rearrangement joins TRBV27 to TRBJ2-7; 7 nucleotides match TRBD1. The sample consisted of CD4+ T cells sorted from blood, taken at week 0. The TCR originated in a human donor with alopecia areata. For the CDR3, the DNA is TGTGCCAGCAGCCCGAAAGTGCCGGGACAGCGATCCTACGAGCAGTACTTC. It encodes CASSPKVPGQRSYEQYF.